These 14 T cell receptor beta chains share one sample of origin, sequenced in a study of post-analysis software for immune sequencing data. The study's findings and limits: When patients were compared with controls, 4 or 5 TRBV segments were more frequent, TRBV5-6, TRBV5-1 and TRBV20-1 among them.

Presence of unique molecular identifiers characterized the TCR beta cDNA libraries. TCRdb called the PCR reads again in MiXCR, with one record for every CDR3 protein. The sample has about 540,000 distinct CDR3 sequences, 30% to 40% seen once; the top ten hold 4.5% to 7.5%. For these receptors, no antigen is known. Material for sequencing was blood. These TCRs come from a girl under 18 with multiple sclerosis.

The chain's CDR3 is CAISDPLGYSTDTQYF. DNA of the CDR3: TGTGCCATCAGTGACCCCCTCGGCTATAGCACAGATACGCAGTATTTT. The genes are TRBV10-3 and TRBJ2-3; no clear D gene. This CDR3 contains 16 residues. Deletions cut 3 bases from V and 0 bases from J, with 13 bases between. Per the germline V gene, CDR1 is ENHRY and CDR2 is SYGVKD.

DNA for the CDR3: TGTGCCAGCAGTTACACAAATTCACCCCTCCACTTT. It encodes CASSYTNSPLHF. This chain uses TRBV6-5 with TRBJ1-6; D is unclear. CDR3 length: 12 amino acids. The V gene's germline CDR1 is MNHEY and CDR2 SVGAGI. Trimming took 2 bases from V and 7 from J, leaving 3 bases between them.

The chain joins TRBV6-1 to TRBJ2-7; no reliable D call. V gave up 7 bases and J gave up 7 bases, with 23 bases separating them. The CDR3 totals 15 residues. Germline CDR1 is MNHNS and CDR2 is SASEGT. In DNA, the CDR3 is TGTGCCAGCATCACGGGCCCATTCTCCTACAATGAGCAGTACTTC. Amino acid sequence: CASITGPFSYNEQYF.

This rearrangement joins TRBV7-3 to TRBJ2-1; 8 bases match TRBD2. This CDR3 is built from 16 residues. Germline CDR1 reads SGHTA; CDR2 reads FQGTGA. The ends lost 0 bases at V and 8 bases at J; junction bases unmatched: 9. CDR3 sequence reads: CASSLTFGGAQHEQFF. In DNA, the CDR3 is TGTGCCAGCAGCTTAACGTTCGGGGGGGCCCAACATGAGCAGTTCTTC.

A note on this clonotype: The junction departs from the called germline gene at one end, perhaps through a read error. The chain uses TRBV7-6 and TRBJ2-7; tentatively, D is TRBD1 (7 bases). The J call may not be correct, given that the DNA end is closer to TRBJ2-5. CDR3 size: 14 residues. Germline V gene data show CDR1 as SGHVS and CDR2 as FNYEAQ. CDR3 nucleotides: TGTGCTAGCAGCCCGCGGGACAGTAAAGAGACCCAGTACTTC. Translated: CASSPRDSKETQYF.

The gene calls are TRBV5-1 and TRBJ1-2; 7 bases fit TRBD1. CDR3 length: 16 amino acids. CDR1 is SGHRS and CDR2 is YFSETQ in the germline V gene. V was clipped by 2 bases and J by 6 bases; unmatched bases: 13. The CDR3 nucleotides read TGCGCCAGCAGCTTACGGGACAGTACCGTTTTGAATGGCTACACCTTC. Translated: CASSLRDSTVLNGYTF.

This clonotype turned up a few times. The chain employs TRBV12-3 or TRBV12-4 and TRBJ2-3, with 10 positions matching TRBD2. The length of the CDR3 is 16 residues. J lost 4 bases, V lost 6 bases, and 10 bases had no gene match. The CDR3 sequence: CASSRRLAGTPDTQYF. CDR3 DNA sequence: TGTGCCAGCAGCCGAAGACTAGCGGGTACCCCAGATACGCAGTATTTT.

This clonotype has just a few counts. The chain joins TRBV7-3 to TRBJ1-1; 8 bases are a match to TRBD1. V lost 4 bases to trimming and J lost 6 bases; unmatched junction nucleotides: 4. This CDR3 has 13 amino acids. The V gene's germline CDR1 is SGHTA and CDR2 FQGTGA. As DNA, the CDR3 is TGTGCCAGCAGCTCGACAGGGGAGGCTGAAGCTTTCTTT. As protein: CASSSTGEAEAFF.

The chain uses TRBV7-2 and TRBJ2-5; TRBD1 agrees at 11 bases. Trimming took 3 bases from V and 5 from J; bases not matched to a gene: 8. The V gene's germline CDR1 is SGHTA and CDR2 FQGNSA. This CDR3 has 16 residues. The CDR3 protein is CASSFLPGQGGETQYF. In nucleotides, the CDR3 is TGTGCCAGCAGCTTCCTACCGGGACAGGGGGGGGAGACCCAGTACTTC.

J is TRBJ2-5 and V is TRBV3-1; D may be TRBD1 (5 bases). The germline CDR1 and CDR2 sequences are LGHDT and YNNKEL (reference sequence). The CDR3 is 14 residues long. The ends were cut back, 8 bases at V and 11 bases at J, with 24 bases in the middle. The CDR3 sequence: CASLTGCGPQEQYF. CDR3 bases: TGTGCCAGCCTTACAGGATGCGGTCCTCAGGAGCAGTACTTC.

This clonotype was counted a few times. The rearrangement links TRBV6-2 or TRBV6-3 to TRBJ2-7, with D possibly being TRBD1 (5 bases). Germline V gene data show CDR1 as MNHEY and CDR2 as SVGEGT. V dropped 11 bases and J dropped 0 bases, with 17 bases sitting between them. CDR3 length equals 14 residues. The CDR3 region is CAQEGAGRSYEQYF. The CDR3 nucleotides are TGTGCCCAAGAAGGGGCAGGCCGCTCCTACGAGCAGTACTTC.

The chain links TRBV6-1 to TRBJ2-1; 10 positions match TRBD1. Per germline, CDR1 MNHNS and CDR2 SASEGT. This CDR3 is built from 15 residues. Germline trimming cut 11 bases from V and 5 bases from J; bases unmatched to any gene: 12. The CDR3 is CAGRIGQGVDNEQFF. In nucleotides, the CDR3 is TGTGCCGGGCGGATTGGACAGGGGGTGGACAATGAGCAGTTCTTC.

This clonotype was counted only a few times. V usage is TRBV6-1 and J usage is TRBJ2-3; 13 bases match TRBD2. The CDR3 consists of 15 residues. Unmatched junction bases numbered 4, after V lost 7 bases and J lost 3 bases. In germline, CDR1 is MNHNS, CDR2 SASEGT. CDR3 loop: CASNRLAGGTDTQYF. Here the CDR3 DNA reads TGTGCCAGCAACAGACTAGCGGGGGGAACAGATACGCAGTATTTT.

The V gene is TRBV6-5, the J gene TRBJ2-6; no clear D. This CDR3 has 15 amino acids. Trimming stripped 5 bases from V and 2 bases from J, with 10 bases between. Germline CDR1 and CDR2: MNHEY and SVGAGI. The CDR3 sequence is CASSSIQTGANVLTF. The CDR3 nucleotides are TGTGCCAGCAGTAGTATACAAACTGGGGCCAACGTCCTGACTTTC.